This TCR beta chain was found in a study of blood T cell repertoires in COVID-19. Original analysis: Estimation of nucleated cell counts was performed using reference gene primer amplification. Some clones are missing from TCRdb's copy, which holds only in-frame ones; the method was immunoSEQ multiplex PCR. D and trimming come from the DNA, and the V and J calls and clone size come from that table. Among about 270,000 clones listed, around nine tenths were seen once. Germline V gene lookup returns CDR1 SNHLY and CDR2 FYNNEI. The CDR3 length is 13 residues. Trimming pared 7 bases from V and 1 base from J, leaving 10 bases between.

The sequence was collected from an older woman who had recovered from COVID-19. What was sequenced was peripheral blood. The chain joins TRBV2 to TRBJ1-2; D may be TRBD1 (5 bases). CDR3 sequence (DNA): TGTGCCAGCACAGGGCTCCTTAACTATGGCTACACCTTC. Translating gives CASTGLLNYGYTF.